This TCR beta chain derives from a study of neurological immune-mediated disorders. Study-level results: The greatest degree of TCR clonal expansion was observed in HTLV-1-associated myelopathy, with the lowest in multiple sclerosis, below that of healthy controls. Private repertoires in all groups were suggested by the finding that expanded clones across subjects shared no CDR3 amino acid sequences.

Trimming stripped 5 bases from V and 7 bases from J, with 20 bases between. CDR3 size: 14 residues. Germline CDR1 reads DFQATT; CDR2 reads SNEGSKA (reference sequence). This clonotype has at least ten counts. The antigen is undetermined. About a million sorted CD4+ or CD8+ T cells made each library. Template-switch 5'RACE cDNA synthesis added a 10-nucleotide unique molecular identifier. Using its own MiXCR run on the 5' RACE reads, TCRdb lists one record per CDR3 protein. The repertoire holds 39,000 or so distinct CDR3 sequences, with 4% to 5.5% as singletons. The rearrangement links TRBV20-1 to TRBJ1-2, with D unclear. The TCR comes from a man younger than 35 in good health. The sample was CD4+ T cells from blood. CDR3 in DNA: TGCAGTGCTTCTCAGACGATTAACATAGGTGGCTACACCTTC. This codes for CSASQTINIGGYTF.